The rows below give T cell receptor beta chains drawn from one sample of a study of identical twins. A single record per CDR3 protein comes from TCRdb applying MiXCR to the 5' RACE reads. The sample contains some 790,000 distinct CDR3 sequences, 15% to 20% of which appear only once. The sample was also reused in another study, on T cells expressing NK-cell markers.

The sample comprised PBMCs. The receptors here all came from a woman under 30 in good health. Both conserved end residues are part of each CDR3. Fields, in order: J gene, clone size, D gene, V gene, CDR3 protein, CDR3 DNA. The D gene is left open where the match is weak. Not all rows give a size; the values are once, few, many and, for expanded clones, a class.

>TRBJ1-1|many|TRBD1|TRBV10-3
CATGQGLYAEAFF
TGTGCCACCGGACAGGGGTTGTACGCTGAAGCTTTCTTT
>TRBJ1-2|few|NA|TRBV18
CASSSQGHQGYTF
TGTGCCAGCTCATCACAGGGTCATCAGGGCTACACCTTC
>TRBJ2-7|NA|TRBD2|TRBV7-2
CASSPSGGFYEQYF
TGTGCCAGCAGCCCTAGCGGGGGATTCTACGAGCAGTACTTC
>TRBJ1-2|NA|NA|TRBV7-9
CASSLGGRGYTF
TGTGCCAGCAGCTTAGGAGGACGGGGCTACACCTTC
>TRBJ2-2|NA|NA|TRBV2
CAIYGALTGELFF
TGTGCCATTTATGGGGCACTAACCGGGGAGCTGTTTTTT
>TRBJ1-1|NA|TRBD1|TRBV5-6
CASRPGTGLMNTEAFF
TGTGCCAGCAGGCCCGGGACAGGCCTTATGAACACTGAAGCTTTCTTT
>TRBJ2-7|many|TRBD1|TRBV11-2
CASSPIGFGTGGPRSYEQYF
TGTGCCAGCAGCCCCATCGGGTTTGGGACAGGAGGCCCTAGGTCCTACGAGCAGTACTTC
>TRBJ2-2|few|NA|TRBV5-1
CASSLKVTNGELFF
TGCGCCAGCAGCTTGAAGGTGACAAACGGGGAGCTGTTTTTT
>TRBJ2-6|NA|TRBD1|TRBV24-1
CATRGQNTSGANVLTF
TGTGCCACCAGGGGACAGAACACCTCTGGGGCCAACGTCCTGACTTTC
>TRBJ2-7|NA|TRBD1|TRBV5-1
CASSTGTGEAYEQYF
TGCGCCAGCAGCACCGGGACAGGGGAGGCGTACGAGCAGTACTTC
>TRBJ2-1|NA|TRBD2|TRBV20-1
CSARVVGRNEQFF
TGCAGTGCTAGAGTGGTCGGGAGGAATGAGCAGTTCTTC
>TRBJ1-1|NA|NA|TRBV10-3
CAISEGGRQAFF
TGTGCCATCAGTGAAGGTGGGCGCCAAGCTTTCTTT
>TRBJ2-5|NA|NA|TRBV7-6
CASSRLQGTQETQYF
TGTGCCAGCAGCCGGCTTCAGGGGACCCAAGAGACCCAGTACTTC
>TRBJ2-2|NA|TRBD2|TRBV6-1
CASSPLGLAATGELFF
TGTGCCAGCAGTCCCCTAGGACTAGCCGCGACCGGGGAGCTGTTTTTT
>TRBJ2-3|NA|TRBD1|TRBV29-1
CSVEGGTGIEISTDTQYF
TGCAGCGTTGAAGGTGGGACAGGGATCGAGATTAGCACAGATACGCAGTATTTT
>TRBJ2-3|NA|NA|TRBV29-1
CSGHGDTQYF
TGCAGCGGCCACGGGGATACGCAGTATTTT
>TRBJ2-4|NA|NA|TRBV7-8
CASSPGLLLEVAKNIQYF
TGTGCCAGCAGCCCGGGACTGCTCCTGGAGGTAGCCAAAAACATTCAGTACTTC
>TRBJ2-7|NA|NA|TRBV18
CASSPQRQRFYEQYF
TGTGCCAGCTCACCACAGCGTCAGAGGTTCTACGAGCAGTACTTC
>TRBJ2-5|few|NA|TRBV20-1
CSASRQQETQYF
TGCAGTGCTAGCAGGCAGCAAGAGACCCAGTACTTC
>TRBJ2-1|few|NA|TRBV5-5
CASSLSVGDYNEQFF
TGTGCCAGCAGCTTGTCGGTGGGAGACTACAATGAGCAGTTCTTC
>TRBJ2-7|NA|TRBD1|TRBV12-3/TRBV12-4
CASSSTGPYEQYF
TGTGCCAGCAGTTCGACAGGGCCCTACGAGCAGTACTTC
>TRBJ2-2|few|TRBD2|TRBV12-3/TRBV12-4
CASSAGGLNTGELFF
TGTGCCAGCAGTGCGGGGGGGCTAAACACCGGGGAGCTGTTTTTT
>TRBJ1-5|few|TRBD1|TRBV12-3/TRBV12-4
CASRGDREDQPQHF
TGTGCCAGCAGGGGGGACAGAGAGGATCAGCCCCAGCATTTT
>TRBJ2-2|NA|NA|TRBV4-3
CASSQWVARPTGELFF
TGCGCCAGCAGCCAATGGGTGGCGCGCCCCACCGGGGAGCTGTTTTTT
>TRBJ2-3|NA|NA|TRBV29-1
CSATGKKVLTDTQYF
TGCAGCGCAACAGGGAAAAAAGTGCTCACAGATACGCAGTATTTT
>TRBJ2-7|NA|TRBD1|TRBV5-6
CASTRTGISYEQYF
TGTGCCAGCACACGGACAGGGATCTCCTACGAGCAGTACTTC
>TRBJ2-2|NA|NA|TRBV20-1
CSASRPGIPGELFF
TGCAGTGCTAGTCGGCCGGGGATTCCCGGGGAGCTGTTTTTT
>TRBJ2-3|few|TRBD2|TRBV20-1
CSASLREVDTDTQYF
TGCAGTGCTAGTTTGCGGGAGGTCGACACAGATACGCAGTATTTT
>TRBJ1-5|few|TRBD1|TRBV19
CASSMEGAGNQPQHF
TGTGCCAGTAGTATGGAGGGGGCTGGCAATCAGCCCCAGCATTTT
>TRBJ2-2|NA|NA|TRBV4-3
CASSQTVSGELFF
TGCGCCAGCAGCCAAACCGTATCCGGGGAGCTGTTTTTT
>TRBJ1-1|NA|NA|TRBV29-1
CSVAGGAHTEAFF
TGCAGCGTTGCGGGGGGCGCTCACACTGAAGCTTTCTTT
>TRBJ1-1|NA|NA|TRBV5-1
CASRRGNTEAFF
TGCGCCAGCAGAAGGGGGAACACTGAAGCTTTCTTT
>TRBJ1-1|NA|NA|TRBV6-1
CASTTGSGTEAFF
TGTGCCAGCACCACAGGGTCGGGCACTGAAGCTTTCTTT
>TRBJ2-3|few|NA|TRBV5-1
CASSGITSTDTQYF
TGCGCCAGCAGCGGGATAACTAGCACAGATACGCAGTATTTT
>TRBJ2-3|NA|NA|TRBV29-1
CSVEAVTGHTQYF
TGCAGCGTTGAAGCGGTTACCGGGCATACGCAGTATTTT
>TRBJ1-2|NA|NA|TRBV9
CASSPMGAGYGYTF
TGTGCCAGCAGCCCCATGGGGGCCGGCTATGGCTACACCTTC
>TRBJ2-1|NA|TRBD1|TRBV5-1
CASSGGTGSYNEQFF
TGCGCCAGCAGCGGGGGGACAGGCTCCTACAATGAGCAGTTCTTC
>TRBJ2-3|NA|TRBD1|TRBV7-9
CASSPRDRAADTQYF
TGTGCCAGCAGCCCCCGGGACAGGGCGGCAGATACGCAGTATTTT